This T cell receptor (beta chain) appears in the sequencing data of a study of cytomegalovirus exposure and HLA in healthy donors. The ends were cut back, 3 bases at V and 6 bases at J, with 16 bases in the middle. Germline CDR1 SGHTS, CDR2 YDEGEE. The CDR3 runs to 15 residues. Clones were sequenced by immunoSEQ multiplex PCR, and TCRdb holds only the in-frame ones, with some missing. In the table there are over 200,000 clones, around 86% of which are singletons. This clonotype was sampled from a woman aged 18-29 years in good health and CMV-seropositive. V and J are TRBV5-8 and TRBJ1-5; no firm D call. The specimen sequenced was PBMCs. The DNA for the CDR3 is TGTGCCAGCAGCTGGCGCGGGGTAGGAGCTCAGCCCCAGCATTTT. This gives the protein CASSWRGVGAQPQHF.